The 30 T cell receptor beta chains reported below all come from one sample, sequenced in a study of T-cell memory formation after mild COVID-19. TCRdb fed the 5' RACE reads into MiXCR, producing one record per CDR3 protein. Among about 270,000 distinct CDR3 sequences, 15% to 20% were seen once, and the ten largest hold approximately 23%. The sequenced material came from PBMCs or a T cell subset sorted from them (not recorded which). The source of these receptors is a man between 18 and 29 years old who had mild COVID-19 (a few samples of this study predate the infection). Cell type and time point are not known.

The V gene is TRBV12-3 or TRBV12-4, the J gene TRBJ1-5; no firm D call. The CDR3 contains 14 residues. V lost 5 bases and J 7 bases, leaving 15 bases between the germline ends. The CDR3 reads CASSTDTRGQPQHF. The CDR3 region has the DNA TGTGCCAGCAGTACAGACACGAGAGGCCAGCCCCAGCATTTT.

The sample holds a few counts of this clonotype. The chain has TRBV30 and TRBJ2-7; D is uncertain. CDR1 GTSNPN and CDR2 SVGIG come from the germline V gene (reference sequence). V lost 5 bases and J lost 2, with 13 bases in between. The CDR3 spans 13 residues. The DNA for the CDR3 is TGTGCCTGGGAGAGACACGGAGCCTACGAGCAGTACTTC. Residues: CAWERHGAYEQYF. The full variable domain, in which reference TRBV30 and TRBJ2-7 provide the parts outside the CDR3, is SQTIHQWPATLVQPVGSPLSLECTVEGTSNPNLYWYRQAAGRGLQLLFYSVGIGQISSEVPQNLSASRPQDRQFILSSKKLLLSDSGFYLCAWERHGAYEQYFGPGTRLTVT.

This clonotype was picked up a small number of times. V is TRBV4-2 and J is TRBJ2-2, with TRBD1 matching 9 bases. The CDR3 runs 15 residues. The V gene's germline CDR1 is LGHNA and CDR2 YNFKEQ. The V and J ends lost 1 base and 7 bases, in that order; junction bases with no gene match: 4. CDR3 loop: CASSQGTGAGGELFF. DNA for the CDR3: TGTGCCAGCAGCCAAGGGACAGGGGCCGGCGGGGAGCTGTTTTTT.

The CDR3 DNA reads as TGTGCCAGCAGCTTCGTCACAGGGAACGGAGGCTACACCTTC. Protein sequence: CASSFVTGNGGYTF. The chain uses TRBV5-4 and TRBJ1-2, with D perhaps matching TRBD1 (6 bases). The CDR3 has 14 amino acids. Germline V CDR1 and CDR2: SGHNT, YYREEE (reference sequence). Trimming cost V 2 bases and J 8 bases, with 16 bases left between them.

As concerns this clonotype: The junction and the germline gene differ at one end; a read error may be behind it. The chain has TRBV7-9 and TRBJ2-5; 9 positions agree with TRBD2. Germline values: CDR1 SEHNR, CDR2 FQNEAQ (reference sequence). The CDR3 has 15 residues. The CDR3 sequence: CASSLASSGEEIQYF. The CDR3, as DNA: TGTGCCAGCAGCTTAGCGTCTAGCGGGGAAGAGATCCAGTACTTC.

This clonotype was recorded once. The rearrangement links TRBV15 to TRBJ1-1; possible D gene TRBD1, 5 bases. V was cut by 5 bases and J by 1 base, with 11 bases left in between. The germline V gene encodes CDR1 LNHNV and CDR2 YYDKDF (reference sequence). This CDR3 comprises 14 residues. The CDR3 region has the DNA TGTGCCACCAGCGGCGACAGAACGAACACTGAAGCTTTCTTT. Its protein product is CATSGDRTNTEAFF.

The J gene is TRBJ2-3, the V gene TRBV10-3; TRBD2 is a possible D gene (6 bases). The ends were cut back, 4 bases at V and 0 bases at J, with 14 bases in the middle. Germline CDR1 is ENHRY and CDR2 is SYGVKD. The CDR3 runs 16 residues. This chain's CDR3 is CAISVRGGTSTDTQYF. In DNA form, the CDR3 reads TGTGCCATCAGTGTTAGAGGCGGGACGAGCACAGATACGCAGTATTTT.

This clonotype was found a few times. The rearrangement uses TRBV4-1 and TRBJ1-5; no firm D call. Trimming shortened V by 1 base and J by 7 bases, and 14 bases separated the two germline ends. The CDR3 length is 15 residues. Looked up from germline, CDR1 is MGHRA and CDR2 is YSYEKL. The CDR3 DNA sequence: TGCGCCAGCAGCCAAGCGGACTCTCAGTGGCAGCCCCAGCATTTT. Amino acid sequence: CASSQADSQWQPQHF.

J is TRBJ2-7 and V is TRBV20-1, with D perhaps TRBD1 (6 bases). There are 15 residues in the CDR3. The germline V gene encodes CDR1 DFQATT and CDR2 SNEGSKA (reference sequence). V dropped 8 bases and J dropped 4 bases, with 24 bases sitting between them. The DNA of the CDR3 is TGCAGTTCTACCCCCGGGGCCCTTCAGGGGTACGAGCAGTACTTC. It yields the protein CSSTPGALQGYEQYF.

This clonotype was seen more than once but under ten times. The CDR3 DNA reads as TGTGCCACCAGTAGGGCCAGGGAAGGGACCGGGGAGCTGTTTTTT. Its translation is CATSRAREGTGELFF. The chain has TRBV15 and TRBJ2-2; perhaps TRBD1 as D (5 bases). Trimming left V 6 bases short and J 5 bases short, with 16 bases between. The CDR3 is 15 residues long. From germline, CDR1 is LNHNV and CDR2 YYDKDF (reference sequence).

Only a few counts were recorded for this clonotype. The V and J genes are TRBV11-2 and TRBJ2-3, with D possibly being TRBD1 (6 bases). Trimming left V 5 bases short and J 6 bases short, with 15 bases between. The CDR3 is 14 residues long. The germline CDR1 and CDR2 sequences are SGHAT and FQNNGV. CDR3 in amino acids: CASSIGQWSDTQYF. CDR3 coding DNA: TGTGCCAGCAGCATCGGACAGTGGTCGGATACGCAGTATTTT. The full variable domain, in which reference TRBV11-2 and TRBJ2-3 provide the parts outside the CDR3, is EAGVAQSPRYKIIEKRQSVAFWCNPISGHATLYWYQQILGQGPKLLIQFQNNGVVDDSQLPKDRFSAERLKGVDSTLKIQPAKLEDSAVYLCASSIGQWSDTQYFGPGTRLTVL.

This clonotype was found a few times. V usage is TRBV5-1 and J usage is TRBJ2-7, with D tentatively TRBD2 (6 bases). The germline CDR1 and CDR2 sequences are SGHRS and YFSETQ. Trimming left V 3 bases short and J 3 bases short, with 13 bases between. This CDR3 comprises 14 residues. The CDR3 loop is CASSSGLGFYEQYF. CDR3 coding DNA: TGCGCCAGCAGCTCGGGACTTGGCTTCTACGAGCAGTACTTC.

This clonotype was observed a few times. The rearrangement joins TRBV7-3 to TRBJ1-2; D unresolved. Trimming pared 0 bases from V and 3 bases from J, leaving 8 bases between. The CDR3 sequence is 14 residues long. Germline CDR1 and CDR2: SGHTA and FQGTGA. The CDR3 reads CASSLTATDYGYTF. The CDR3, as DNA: TGTGCCAGCAGCTTAACGGCCACTGACTATGGCTACACCTTC. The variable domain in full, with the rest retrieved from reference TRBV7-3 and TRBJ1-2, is GAGVSQTPSNKVTEKGKYVELRCDPISGHTALYWYRQSLGQGPEFLIYFQGTGAADDSGLPNDRFFAVRPEGSVSTLKIQRTERGDSAVYLCASSLTATDYGYTFGSGTRLTVV.

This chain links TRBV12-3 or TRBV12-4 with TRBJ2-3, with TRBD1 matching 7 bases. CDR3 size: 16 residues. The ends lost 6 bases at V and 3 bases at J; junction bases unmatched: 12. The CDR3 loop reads CASSTGTAINTDTQYF. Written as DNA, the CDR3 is TGTGCCAGCAGCACCGGGACAGCCATAAATACAGATACGCAGTATTTT.

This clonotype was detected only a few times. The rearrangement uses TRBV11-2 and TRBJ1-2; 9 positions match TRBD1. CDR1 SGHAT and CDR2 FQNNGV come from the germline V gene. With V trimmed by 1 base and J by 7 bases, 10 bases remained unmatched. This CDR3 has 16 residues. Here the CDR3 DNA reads TGTGCCAGCAGCTTAGGTCACGGGACAGGGATCGGTGGCTACACCTTC. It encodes CASSLGHGTGIGGYTF.

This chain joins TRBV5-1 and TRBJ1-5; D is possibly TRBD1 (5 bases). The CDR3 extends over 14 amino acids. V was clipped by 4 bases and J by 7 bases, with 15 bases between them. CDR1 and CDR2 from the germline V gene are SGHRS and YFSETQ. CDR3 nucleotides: TGCGCCAGCAGCCCCTCTACAGGTCGGCAGCCCCAGCATTTT. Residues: CASSPSTGRQPQHF.

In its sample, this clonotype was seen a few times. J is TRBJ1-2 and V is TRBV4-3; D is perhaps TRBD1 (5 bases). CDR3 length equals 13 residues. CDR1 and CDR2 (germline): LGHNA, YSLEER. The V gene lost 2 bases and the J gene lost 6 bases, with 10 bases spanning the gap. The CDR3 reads CASSQRGDDGYTF. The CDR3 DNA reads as TGCGCCAGCAGCCAAAGAGGGGACGATGGCTACACCTTC.

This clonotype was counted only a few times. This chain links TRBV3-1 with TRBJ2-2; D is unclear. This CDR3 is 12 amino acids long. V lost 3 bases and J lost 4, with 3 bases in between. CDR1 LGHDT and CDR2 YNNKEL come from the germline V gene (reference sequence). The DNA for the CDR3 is TGTGCCAGCAGCCACGGCACCGGGGAGCTGTTTTTT. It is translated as CASSHGTGELFF. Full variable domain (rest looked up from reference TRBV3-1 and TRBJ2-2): DTAVSQTPKYLVTQMGNDKSIKCEQNLGHDTMYWYKQDSKKFLKIMFSYNNKELIINETVPNRFSPKSPDKAHLNLHINSLELGDSAVYFCASSHGTGELFFGEGSRLTVL.

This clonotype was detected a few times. The DNA of the CDR3 is TGTGCCAGCGTGGACCGAAGCACAGATACGCAGTATTTT. This sequence encodes CASVDRSTDTQYF. The V call is TRBV7-2, the J call TRBJ2-3; D is unclear. Per germline, CDR1 SGHTA and CDR2 FQGNSA. This CDR3 spans 13 amino acids. Trimming took off 8 bases at V and 0 bases at J, with 9 bases between the two ends.

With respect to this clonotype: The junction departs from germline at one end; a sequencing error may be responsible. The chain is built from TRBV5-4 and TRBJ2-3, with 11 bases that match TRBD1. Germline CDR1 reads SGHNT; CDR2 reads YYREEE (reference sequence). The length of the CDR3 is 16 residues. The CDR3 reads CASSAWRTGGADTLYF. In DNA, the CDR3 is TGTGCCAGCAGCGCGTGGCGGACAGGGGGCGCAGATACGCTGTATTTT. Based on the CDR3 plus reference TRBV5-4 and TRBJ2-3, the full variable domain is ETGVTQSPTHLIKTRGQQVTLRCSSQSGHNTVSWYQQALGQGPQFIFQYYREEENGRGNFPPRFSGLQFPNYSSELNVNALELDDSALYLCASSAWRTGGADTLYFGPGTRLTVL.

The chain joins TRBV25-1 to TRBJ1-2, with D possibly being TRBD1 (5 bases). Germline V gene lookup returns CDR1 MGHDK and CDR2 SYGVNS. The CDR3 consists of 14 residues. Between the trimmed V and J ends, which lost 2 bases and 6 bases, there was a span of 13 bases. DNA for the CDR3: TGTGCCAGCAGTGAACCCGGGCAGGGAGATGGCTACACCTTC. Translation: CASSEPGQGDGYTF.

The CDR3 bases are TGTGCCAGCACCGACGGACAGAACAATCAGCCCCAGCATTTT. The encoded protein is CASTDGQNNQPQHF. This chain connects TRBV28 to TRBJ1-5; D may be TRBD1 (6 bases). CDR1 and CDR2 (germline): MDHEN, SYDVKM. Trimming removed 7 bases from V and 3 bases from J, with 13 bases in between. The CDR3 is 14 amino acids.

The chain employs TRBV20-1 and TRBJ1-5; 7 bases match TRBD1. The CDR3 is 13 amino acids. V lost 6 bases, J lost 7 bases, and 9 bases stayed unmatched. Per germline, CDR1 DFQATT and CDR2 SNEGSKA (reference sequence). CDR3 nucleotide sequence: TGCAGTGCCACTAACAGGGGCGGGCAGCCCCAGCATTTT. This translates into CSATNRGGQPQHF.

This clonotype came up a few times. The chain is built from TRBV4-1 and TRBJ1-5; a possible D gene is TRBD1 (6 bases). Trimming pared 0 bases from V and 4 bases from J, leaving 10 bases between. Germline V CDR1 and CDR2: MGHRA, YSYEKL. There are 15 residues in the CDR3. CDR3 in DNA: TGCGCCAGCAGCCAAGATCAGGGGCAAAATCAGCCCCAGCATTTT. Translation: CASSQDQGQNQPQHF.

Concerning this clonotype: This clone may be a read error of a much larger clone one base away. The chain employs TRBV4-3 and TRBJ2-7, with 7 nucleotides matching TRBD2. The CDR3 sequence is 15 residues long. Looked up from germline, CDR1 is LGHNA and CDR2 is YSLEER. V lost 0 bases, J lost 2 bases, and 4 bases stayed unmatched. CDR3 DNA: TGCGCCAGCAGCCAAGAGCGGGGGACTGCCTACGAGCAGTACTTC. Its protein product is CASSQERGTAYEQYF.

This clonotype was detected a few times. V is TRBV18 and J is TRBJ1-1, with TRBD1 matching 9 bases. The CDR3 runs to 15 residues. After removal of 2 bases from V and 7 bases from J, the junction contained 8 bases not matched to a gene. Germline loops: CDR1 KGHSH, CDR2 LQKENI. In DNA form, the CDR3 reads TGTGCCAGCTCACCAGGGCTACAGGGGGCTAATGAAGCTTTCTTT. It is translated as CASSPGLQGANEAFF. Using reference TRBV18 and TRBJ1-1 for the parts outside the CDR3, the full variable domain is NAGVMQNPRHLVRRRGQEARLRCSPMKGHSHVYWYRQLPEEGLKFMVYLQKENIIDESGMPKERFSAEFPKEGPSILRIQQVVRGDSAAYFCASSPGLQGANEAFFGQGTRLTVV.

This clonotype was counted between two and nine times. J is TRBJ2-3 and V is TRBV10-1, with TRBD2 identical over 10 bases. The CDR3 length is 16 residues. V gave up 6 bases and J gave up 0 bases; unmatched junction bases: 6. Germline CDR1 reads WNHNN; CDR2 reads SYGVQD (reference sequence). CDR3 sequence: CASSAGLAASTDTQYF. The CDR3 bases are TGCGCCAGCAGCGCAGGACTAGCGGCTAGCACAGATACGCAGTATTTT.

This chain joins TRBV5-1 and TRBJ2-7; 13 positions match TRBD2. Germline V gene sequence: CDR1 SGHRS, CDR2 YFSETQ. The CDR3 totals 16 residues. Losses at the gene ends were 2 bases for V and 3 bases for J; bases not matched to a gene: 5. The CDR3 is CASSFTSGGVIYEQYF. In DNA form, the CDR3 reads TGCGCCAGCAGCTTCACTAGCGGGGGGGTAATCTACGAGCAGTACTTC.

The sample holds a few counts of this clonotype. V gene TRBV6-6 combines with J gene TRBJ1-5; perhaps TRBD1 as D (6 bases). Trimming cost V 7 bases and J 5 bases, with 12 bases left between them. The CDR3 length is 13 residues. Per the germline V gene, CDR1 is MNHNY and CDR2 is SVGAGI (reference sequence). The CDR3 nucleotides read TGTGCCAGCAAGAGGGGGGGAGATCAGCCCCAGCATTTT. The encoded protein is CASKRGGDQPQHF.

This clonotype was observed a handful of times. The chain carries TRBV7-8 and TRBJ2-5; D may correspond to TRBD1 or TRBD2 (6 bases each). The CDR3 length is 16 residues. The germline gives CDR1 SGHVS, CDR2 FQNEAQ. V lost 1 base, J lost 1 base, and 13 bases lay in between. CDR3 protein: CASSLVGWGAQETQYF. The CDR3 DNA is TGTGCCAGCAGCTTAGTCGGGTGGGGGGCCCAAGAGACCCAGTACTTC.